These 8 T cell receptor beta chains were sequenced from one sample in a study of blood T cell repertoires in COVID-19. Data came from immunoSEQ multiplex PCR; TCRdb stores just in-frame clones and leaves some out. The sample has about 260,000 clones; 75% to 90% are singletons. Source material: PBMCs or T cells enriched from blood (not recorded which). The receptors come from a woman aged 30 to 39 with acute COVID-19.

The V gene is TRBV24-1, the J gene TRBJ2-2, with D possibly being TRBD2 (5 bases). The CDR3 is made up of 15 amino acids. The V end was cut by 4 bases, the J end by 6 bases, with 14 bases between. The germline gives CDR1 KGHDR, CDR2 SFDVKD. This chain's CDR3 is CATSDNLEGAGELFF. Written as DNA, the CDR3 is TGTGCCACCAGTGACAACCTTGAGGGAGCCGGGGAGCTGTTTTTT.

This CDR3 reads CASRLRSSYNSPLHF. The CDR3 nucleotides read TGTGCCAGCAGGTTGCGGAGCTCCTATAATTCACCCCTCCACTTT. The rearrangement uses TRBV3-1 (or the pseudogene TRBV3-2) and TRBJ1-6; D is undetermined. Germline-derived CDR1 and CDR2 are LGHDT and YNNKEL (reference sequence). The CDR3 covers 15 residues. The V and J ends lost 6 bases and 0 bases respectively, with 9 bases between them.

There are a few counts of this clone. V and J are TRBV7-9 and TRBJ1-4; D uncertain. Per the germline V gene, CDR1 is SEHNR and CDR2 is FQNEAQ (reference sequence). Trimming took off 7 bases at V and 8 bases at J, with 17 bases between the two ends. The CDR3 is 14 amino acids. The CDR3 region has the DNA TGTGCCAGCATCCTTGACATGGCGACCGAAAAACTGTTTTTT. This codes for CASILDMATEKLFF.

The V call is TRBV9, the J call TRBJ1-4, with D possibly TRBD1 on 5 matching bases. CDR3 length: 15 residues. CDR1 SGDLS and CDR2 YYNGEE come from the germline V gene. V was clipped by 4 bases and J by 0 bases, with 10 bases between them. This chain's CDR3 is CASSTDSATNEKLFF. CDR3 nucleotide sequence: TGTGCCAGCAGCACCGACAGTGCAACTAATGAAAAACTGTTTTTT.

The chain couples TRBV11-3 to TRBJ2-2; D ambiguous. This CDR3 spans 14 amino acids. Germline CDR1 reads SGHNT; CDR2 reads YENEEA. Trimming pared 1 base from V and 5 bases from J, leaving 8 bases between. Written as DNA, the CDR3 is TGTGCCAGCAGCTTAGCCGGTTCAACCGGGGAGCTGTTTTTT. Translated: CASSLAGSTGELFF. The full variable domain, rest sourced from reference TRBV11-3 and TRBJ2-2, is EAGVVQSPRYKIIEKKQPVAFWCNPISGHNTLYWYLQNLGQGPELLIRYENEEAVDDSQLPKDRFSAERLKGVDSTLKIQPAELGDSAVYLCASSLAGSTGELFFGEGSRLTVL.

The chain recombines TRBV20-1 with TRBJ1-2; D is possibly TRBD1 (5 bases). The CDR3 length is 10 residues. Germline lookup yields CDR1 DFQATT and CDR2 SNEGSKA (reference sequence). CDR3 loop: CTPGGEGYTF. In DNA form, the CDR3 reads TGCACTCCCGGGGGTGAAGGCTACACCTTC.

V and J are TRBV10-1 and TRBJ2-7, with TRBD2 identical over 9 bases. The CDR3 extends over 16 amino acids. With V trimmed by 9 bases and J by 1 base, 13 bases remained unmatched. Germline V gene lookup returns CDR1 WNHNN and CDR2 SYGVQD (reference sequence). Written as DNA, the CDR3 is TGCGCCAGTGGAAGTCTCAGCGGGAGGCGTTCCTACGAGCAGTACTTC. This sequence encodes CASGSLSGRRSYEQYF.

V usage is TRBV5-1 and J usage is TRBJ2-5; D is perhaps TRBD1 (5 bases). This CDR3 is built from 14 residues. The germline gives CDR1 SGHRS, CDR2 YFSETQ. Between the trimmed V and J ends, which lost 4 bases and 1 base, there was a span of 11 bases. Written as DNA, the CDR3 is TGCGCCAGCAGCCCGGACACCACCCAAGAGACCCAGTACTTC. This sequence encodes CASSPDTTQETQYF.